The 30 T cell receptor beta chains listed next were all sequenced from one sample in a study of blood T cells in healthy people across ages. The authors ran a second PCR of roughly 6 to 12 cycles using a sample-barcoded 5' primer and a J-beta primer mix. TCRdb fed the 5' RACE reads into MiXCR, producing one record per CDR3 protein. The table shows 850,000 to 1,000,000 distinct CDR3 sequences, with about 48% occurring only once. Sequenced material: blood. These receptors all stem from a man under 40 in good health.

The chain carries TRBV5-1 and TRBJ1-1, with no clear D. The ends were cut back, 7 bases at V and 0 bases at J, with 10 bases in the middle. Looked up from germline, CDR1 is SGHRS and CDR2 is YFSETQ. This CDR3 is built from 13 residues. CDR3 residues: CASRSKLNTEAFF. The CDR3 DNA reads TGCGCCAGCCGGAGCAAACTGAACACTGAAGCTTTCTTT.

A note on this clonotype: This may arise from a read error, as a much more abundant clone is one base away. The J gene is TRBJ2-1, the V gene TRBV29-1; 8 positions match TRBD1. CDR1 is SQVTM and CDR2 is ANQGSEA in the germline V gene. V lost 4 bases and J lost 7; bases outside the gene matches: 6. The CDR3 sequence is 13 residues long. The CDR3 reads CSVAPRGQNEQFF. The CDR3, as DNA: TGCAGCGTTGCCCCCAGGGGGCAGAATGAGCAGTTCTTC.

This clonotype was counted a few times. The chain links TRBV10-1 to TRBJ2-1, with TRBD1 identical over 11 bases. This CDR3 has 16 amino acids. Trimming at V came to 6 bases and at J to 7 bases, leaving 11 bases not matched to a gene. Germline-derived CDR1 and CDR2 are WNHNN and SYGVQD (reference sequence). CDR3 region: CASSPRAGQGVNEQFF. The CDR3 bases are TGCGCCAGCAGCCCCCGGGCGGGACAGGGGGTTAATGAGCAGTTCTTC.

The CDR3 DNA reads as TGTGCCAGCAAGGGGACAGGGGCTCTCGAGCAGTACTTC. Amino acid sequence: CASKGTGALEQYF. V is TRBV2 and J is TRBJ2-1; the match to TRBD1 covers 10 bases. The DNA matches TRBJ2-7 better at its end, which makes the J call doubtful. CDR3 size: 13 residues. Germline CDR1 and CDR2: SNHLY and FYNNEI.

This chain links TRBV7-9 with TRBJ2-5, with D tentatively TRBD1 or TRBD2 (5 bases each). Gene TRBJ2-7 matches the end of the DNA better, so the J call may be wrong. This CDR3 has 13 residues. Germline V gene data show CDR1 as SEHNR and CDR2 as FQNEAQ (reference sequence). In DNA, the CDR3 is TGTGCCAGCGGGGGATTGAATTCGGACGAGCAGTACTTC. This gives the protein CASGGLNSDEQYF.

V and J are TRBV4-2 and TRBJ2-1, with a weak D call TRBD2 (6 bases). The CDR3 consists of 16 residues. Trimming pared 0 bases from V and 9 bases from J, leaving 18 bases between. Germline CDR1 reads LGHNA; CDR2 reads YNFKEQ. CDR3 sequence reads: CASSQDRDSPSAEQFF. The DNA of the CDR3 is TGTGCCAGCAGCCAAGACCGGGACTCCCCTAGTGCTGAGCAGTTCTTC.

The rearrangement uses TRBV20-1 and TRBJ2-5, with TRBD2 matching 7 bases. Gene TRBJ2-7 matches the end of the DNA better, so the J call may be wrong. The CDR3 has 13 amino acids. Germline loops: CDR1 DFQATT, CDR2 SNEGSKA (reference sequence). The CDR3 region is CSAELASGNEQYF. As DNA, the CDR3 is TGCAGTGCCGAGCTGGCTAGCGGCAACGAGCAGTACTTC.

V usage is TRBV4-2 and J usage is TRBJ2-1; 7 bases fit TRBD1. The CDR3 is made up of 13 amino acids. The germline gives CDR1 LGHNA, CDR2 YNFKEQ. V lost 5 bases, J lost 7 bases, and 5 bases stayed unmatched. The CDR3 coding sequence is TGTGCCAGCAGCTCTAGGGGGCTGAATGAGCAGTTCTTC. Protein product: CASSSRGLNEQFF.

The chain employs TRBV7-2 and TRBJ2-4; D remains unclear. The tail of the sequence fits TRBJ2-7 better, so the J call may be wrong. The CDR3 covers 14 residues. Germline assignment: CDR1 SGHTA and CDR2 FQGNSA. The CDR3 is CASSYDVTRYEQYF. CDR3 DNA: TGTGCCAGCAGCTATGACGTGACCCGCTACGAGCAGTACTTC.

This clonotype has more than one count but fewer than ten. The chain recombines TRBV28 with TRBJ1-2, with TRBD1 matching over 7 bases. Germline CDR1 reads MDHEN; CDR2 reads SYDVKM. Losses at the gene ends were 5 bases for V and 8 bases for J; bases not matched to a gene: 14. The CDR3 is 15 amino acids. DNA of the CDR3: TGTGCCAGCAGTATTATAGGACAGGCCGATCGGGGCTACACCTTC. Its translation: CASSIIGQADRGYTF.

The genes are TRBV20-1 and TRBJ2-2; D may be TRBD2 (6 bases). Germline-derived CDR1 and CDR2 are DFQATT and SNEGSKA (reference sequence). V was pared by 5 bases and J by 4 bases, with 17 bases between. This CDR3 region has 15 residues. In DNA form, the CDR3 reads TGCAGTGCTCCCTACACCGAGGGAGGCACCGGGGAGCTGTTTTTT. Protein sequence: CSAPYTEGGTGELFF.

CDR3 sequence: CATGQSGVGYNEQYF. The CDR3, as DNA: TGTGCCACCGGTCAGAGTGGAGTAGGGTACAATGAGCAGTACTTC. The chain employs TRBV24-1 and TRBJ2-7, with no clear D. The CDR3 runs 15 residues. Germline values: CDR1 KGHDR, CDR2 SFDVKD. V was trimmed by 9 bases and J by 7 bases, leaving 24 bases between them.

This clonotype was seen a few times. The rearrangement joins TRBV7-2 to TRBJ2-3; maybe TRBD2 (6 bases). The germline V and J ends were trimmed by 5 bases and 0 bases, with 12 bases remaining between them. The CDR3 totals 15 residues. The germline CDR1 and CDR2 sequences are SGHTA and FQGNSA. The CDR3 coding sequence is TGTGCCAGCAGCCAGACTAGGACTAGCACAGATACGCAGTATTTT. Translating it yields CASSQTRTSTDTQYF.

Only a few counts were recorded for this clonotype. The J gene is TRBJ1-2, the V gene TRBV4-1, with D perhaps matching TRBD1 (5 bases). Per germline, CDR1 MGHRA and CDR2 YSYEKL. The CDR3 contains 15 residues. V lost 0 bases, J lost 4 bases, and 12 bases lay in between. As DNA, the CDR3 is TGCGCCAGCAGCCAAGATCAAGGGGAAGTCTATGGCTACACCTTC. It specifies CASSQDQGEVYGYTF.

This clonotype turned up a few times. The chain is built from TRBV10-3 and TRBJ2-1, with D tentatively TRBD1 (5 bases). V lost 5 bases to trimming and J lost 5 bases, with 7 bases between them. Germline CDR1 ENHRY, CDR2 SYGVKD. The CDR3 extends over 12 amino acids. The chain's CDR3 is CAISSTDNEQFF. Written as DNA, the CDR3 is TGTGCCATCAGTTCGACAGACAATGAGCAGTTCTTC.

In its sample, this clonotype was seen many times. The chain couples TRBV5-1 to TRBJ2-7, with 7 bases aligning to TRBD1. J was trimmed by 0 bases and V by 4 bases; bases with no gene match: 4. The CDR3 extends over 14 amino acids. CDR1 and CDR2 (germline): SGHRS, YFSETQ. The CDR3 loop is CASSLDRASYEQYF. The CDR3 region has the DNA TGCGCCAGCAGCCTCGACAGGGCCTCCTACGAGCAGTACTTC.

The rearrangement joins TRBV5-1 to TRBJ2-2; weak D call: TRBD1 (6 bases). CDR3 size: 15 residues. Germline V lookup: CDR1 SGHRS, CDR2 YFSETQ. Trimming left V 3 bases short and J 4 bases short, with 13 bases between. The CDR3 region is CASSWQGQLTGELFF. The CDR3 DNA reads TGCGCCAGCAGCTGGCAGGGACAACTCACCGGGGAGCTGTTTTTT.

In its sample, this clonotype was seen a few times. The CDR3 coding sequence is TGTGCCAGCAACCAAGGACAGGGGCCTGAAGCTTTCTTT. Residues: CASNQGQGPEAFF. The J gene is TRBJ1-1, the V gene TRBV7-3; TRBD1 aligns across 9 bases. The germline CDR1 and CDR2 sequences are SGHTA and FQGTGA. Trimming at V came to 7 bases and at J to 6 bases, leaving 6 bases not matched to a gene. The CDR3 sequence is 13 residues long.

The genes are TRBV7-2 and TRBJ2-5; 9 nucleotides align to TRBD1. The tail of the sequence fits TRBJ2-7 better, so the J call may be wrong. This CDR3 is 14 amino acids long. The germline V gene encodes CDR1 SGHTA and CDR2 FQGNSA. In nucleotides, the CDR3 is TGTGCCAGCAGCCGGGACAGGGCATACTACGAGCAGTACTTC. Its translation is CASSRDRAYYEQYF.

This clonotype was seen a handful of times. The chain employs TRBV6-6 and TRBJ2-7; D not resolved. The germline V gene has CDR1 MNHNY and CDR2 SVGAGI (reference sequence). The CDR3 covers 12 residues. The germline V and J ends were trimmed by 7 bases and 3 bases, with 10 bases remaining between them. The CDR3 is CASTKSDYEQYF. CDR3 DNA: TGTGCCAGCACCAAGTCAGACTACGAGCAGTACTTC.

The V gene is TRBV11-2, the J gene TRBJ2-1; TRBD1 agrees at 9 bases. The CDR3 consists of 15 residues. Germline assignment: CDR1 SGHAT and CDR2 FQNNGV. V dropped 4 bases and J dropped 6; count of bases not matched to a gene: 7. CDR3 residues: CASSSRGQGRNEQFF. The CDR3 nucleotides are TGTGCCAGCAGCTCTAGGGGACAGGGACGCAATGAGCAGTTCTTC.

The chain is built from TRBV27 and TRBJ2-7; D uncertain. The CDR3 totals 13 residues. Germline V gene sequence: CDR1 MNHEY, CDR2 SMNVEV (reference sequence). V lost 6 bases, J lost 0 bases, and 9 bases lay in between. CDR3 amino acids: CASRLGSSYEQYF. In nucleotides, the CDR3 is TGTGCCAGCAGATTGGGATCCTCCTACGAGCAGTACTTC.

This chain uses TRBV5-1 with TRBJ1-2; 8 positions match TRBD1. CDR1 is SGHRS, CDR2 YFSETQ, per germline. This CDR3 region has 14 residues. V lost 4 bases, J lost 9 bases, and 11 bases stayed unmatched. CDR3 amino acids: CASSTGQEINSYTF. CDR3 nucleotide sequence: TGCGCCAGCAGCACGGGACAGGAGATAAATAGCTACACCTTC.

CDR3 loop: CASSALGSVLTDTQYF. In nucleotides, the CDR3 is TGTGCCAGCAGTGCCCTAGGAAGCGTTCTCACAGATACGCAGTATTTT. The chain employs TRBV6-1 and TRBJ2-3; D gene uncertain. V was clipped by 4 bases and J by 2 bases, with 16 bases between them. Per the germline V gene, CDR1 is MNHNS and CDR2 is SASEGT. The CDR3 is 16 amino acids.

This clonotype has more than one count but fewer than ten. This chain links TRBV4-1 with TRBJ2-3; 9 bases agree with TRBD2. Germline V CDR1 and CDR2: MGHRA, YSYEKL. V was clipped by 5 bases and J by 6 bases; unmatched bases: 9. The CDR3 length is 15 residues. The CDR3: CASSILRGGPDTQYF. The CDR3 coding sequence is TGCGCCAGCAGCATCTTGCGGGGGGGCCCGGATACGCAGTATTTT.

The gene calls are TRBV10-3 and TRBJ2-5; the D is unclear. The DNA end is more similar to TRBJ2-7, so the J call may be wrong. The CDR3 covers 14 residues. Per the germline V gene, CDR1 is ENHRY and CDR2 is SYGVKD. CDR3 region: CAISVNGDSYEQYF. CDR3 in DNA: TGTGCCATCAGTGTGAATGGAGACTCCTACGAGCAGTACTTC.

V and J are TRBV9 and TRBJ2-5; no definite D call. Trimming took 1 base from V and 4 from J, leaving 14 bases between them. CDR3 size: 15 residues. Looked up from germline, CDR1 is SGDLS and CDR2 is YYNGEE. CDR3 region: CASSVSPAGRETQYF. As DNA, the CDR3 is TGTGCCAGCAGCGTATCCCCGGCAGGACGAGAGACCCAGTACTTC.

CDR3 sequence reads: CSVKPLNNLPTNEQYF. CDR3 nucleotide sequence: TGCAGCGTTAAACCCCTCAATAACCTTCCTACGAACGAGCAGTACTTC. The genes are TRBV29-1 and TRBJ2-4, with no clear D. The DNA end lines up better with TRBJ2-7; the J call may be wrong. Germline V gene sequence: CDR1 SQVTM, CDR2 ANQGSEA. The CDR3 sequence is 16 residues long.

The CDR3: CASSERVEQYF. CDR3 sequence (DNA): TGTGCCAGCAGTGAACGCGTCGAGCAGTACTTC. The V call is TRBV2, the J call TRBJ2-7; D is unresolved. The CDR3 is 11 amino acids. Germline CDR1 is SNHLY and CDR2 is FYNNEI. V was cut by 2 bases and J by 6 bases, with 5 bases left in between.

V is TRBV20-1 and J is TRBJ2-3; D may be TRBD1 or TRBD2 (5 bases each). CDR1 and CDR2 from the germline V gene are DFQATT and SNEGSKA (reference sequence). The CDR3 spans 11 residues. V gave up 8 bases and J gave up 6 bases, with 12 bases separating them. The CDR3 protein is CSLPGADTQYF. The CDR3 region has the DNA TGCAGTCTCCCCGGGGCGGATACGCAGTATTTT.